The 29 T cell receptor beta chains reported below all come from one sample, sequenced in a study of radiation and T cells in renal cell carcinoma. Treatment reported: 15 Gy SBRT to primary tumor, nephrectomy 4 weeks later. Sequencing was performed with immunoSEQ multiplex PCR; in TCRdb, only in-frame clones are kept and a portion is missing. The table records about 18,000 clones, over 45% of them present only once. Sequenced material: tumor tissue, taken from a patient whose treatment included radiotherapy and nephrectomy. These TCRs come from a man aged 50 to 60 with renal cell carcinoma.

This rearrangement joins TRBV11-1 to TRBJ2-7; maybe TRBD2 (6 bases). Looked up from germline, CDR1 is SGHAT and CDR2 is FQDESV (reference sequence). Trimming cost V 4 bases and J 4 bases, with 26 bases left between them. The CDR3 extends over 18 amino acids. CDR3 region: CASSSMVIVGRQWYEQYF. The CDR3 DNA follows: TGTGCCAGCAGCTCTATGGTGATCGTTGGGAGGCAATGGTACGAGCAGTACTTC. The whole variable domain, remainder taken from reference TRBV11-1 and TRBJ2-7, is EAEVAQSPRYKITEKSQAVAFWCDPISGHATLYWYRQILGQGPELLVQFQDESVVDDSQLPKDRFSAERLKGVDSTLKIQPAELGDSAMYLCASSSMVIVGRQWYEQYFGPGTRLTVT.

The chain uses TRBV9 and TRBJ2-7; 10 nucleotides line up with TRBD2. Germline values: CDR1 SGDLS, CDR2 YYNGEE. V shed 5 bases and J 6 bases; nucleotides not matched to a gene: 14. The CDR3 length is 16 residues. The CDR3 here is CASSASGGAHMGEQYF. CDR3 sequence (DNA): TGTGCCAGCAGTGCTAGCGGGGGAGCCCACATGGGCGAGCAGTACTTC.

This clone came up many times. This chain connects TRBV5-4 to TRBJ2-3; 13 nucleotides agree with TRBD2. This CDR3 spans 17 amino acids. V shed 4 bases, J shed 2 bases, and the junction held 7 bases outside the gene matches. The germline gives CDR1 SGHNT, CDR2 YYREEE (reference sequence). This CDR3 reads CASSIRLAGGPTDTQYF. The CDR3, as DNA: TGTGCCAGCAGCATAAGACTAGCGGGAGGCCCCACAGATACGCAGTATTTT.

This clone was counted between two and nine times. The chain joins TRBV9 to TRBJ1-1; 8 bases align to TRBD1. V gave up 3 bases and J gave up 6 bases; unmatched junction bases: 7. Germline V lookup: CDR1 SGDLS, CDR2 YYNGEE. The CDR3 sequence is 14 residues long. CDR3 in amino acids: CASSGQGRASEAFF. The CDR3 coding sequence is TGTGCCAGCAGCGGACAGGGGCGAGCATCTGAAGCTTTCTTT.

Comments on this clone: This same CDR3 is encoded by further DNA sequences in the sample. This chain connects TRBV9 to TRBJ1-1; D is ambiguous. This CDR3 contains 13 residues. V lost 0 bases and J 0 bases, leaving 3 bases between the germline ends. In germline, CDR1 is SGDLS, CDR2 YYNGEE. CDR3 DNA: TGTGCCAGCAGCGTAGTCGTGAACACTGAAGCTTTCTTT. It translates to CASSVVVNTEAFF. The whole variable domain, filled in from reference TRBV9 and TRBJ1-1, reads DSGVTQTPKHLITATGQRVTLRCSPRSGDLSVYWYQQSLDQGLQFLIQYYNGEERAKGNILERFSAQQFPDLHSELNLSSLELGDSALYFCASSVVVNTEAFFGQGTRLTVV.

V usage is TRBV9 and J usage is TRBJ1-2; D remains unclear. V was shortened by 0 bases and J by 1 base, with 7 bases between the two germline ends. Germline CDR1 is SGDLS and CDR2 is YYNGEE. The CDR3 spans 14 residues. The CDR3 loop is CASSVDGINYGYTF. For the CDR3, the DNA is TGTGCCAGCAGCGTAGATGGGATTAACTATGGCTACACCTTC.

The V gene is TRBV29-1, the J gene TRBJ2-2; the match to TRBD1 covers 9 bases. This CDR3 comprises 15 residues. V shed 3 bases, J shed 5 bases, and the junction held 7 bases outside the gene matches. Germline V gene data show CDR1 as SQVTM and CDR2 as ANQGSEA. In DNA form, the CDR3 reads TGCAGCGTTGACACAGGGGGCTTTGGGACCGGGGAGCTGTTTTTT. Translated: CSVDTGGFGTGELFF.

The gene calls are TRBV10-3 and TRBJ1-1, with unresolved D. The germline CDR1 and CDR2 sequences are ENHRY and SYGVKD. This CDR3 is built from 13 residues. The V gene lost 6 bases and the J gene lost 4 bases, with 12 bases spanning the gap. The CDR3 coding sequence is TGTGCCATCAGCTCTCCCCCGGGCACTGAAGCTTTCTTT. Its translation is CAISSPPGTEAFF.

The DNA of the CDR3 is TGTGCCAGCATAGGGAGGGGGGTCTCTGGAAACACCATATATTTT. Translated, it gives CASIGRGVSGNTIYF. J is TRBJ1-3 and V is TRBV6-5, with D tentatively TRBD1 (6 bases). Germline assignment: CDR1 MNHEY and CDR2 SVGAGI. CDR3 size: 15 residues. V lost 7 bases, J lost 0 bases, and 13 bases lay in between.

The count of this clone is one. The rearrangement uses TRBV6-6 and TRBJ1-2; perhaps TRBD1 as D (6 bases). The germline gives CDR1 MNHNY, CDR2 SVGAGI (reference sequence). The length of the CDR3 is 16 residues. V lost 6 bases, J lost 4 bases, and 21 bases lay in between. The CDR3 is CASRDLPGESFYGYTF. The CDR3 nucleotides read TGTGCCAGCAGAGACCTGCCAGGGGAGAGTTTCTATGGCTACACCTTC.

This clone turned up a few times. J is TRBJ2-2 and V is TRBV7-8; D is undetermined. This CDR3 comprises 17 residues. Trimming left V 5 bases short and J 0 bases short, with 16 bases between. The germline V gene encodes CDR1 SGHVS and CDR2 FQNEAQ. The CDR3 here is CASSLGSATSNTGELFF. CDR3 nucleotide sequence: TGTGCCAGCAGCCTAGGCTCGGCGACCTCGAACACCGGGGAGCTGTTTTTT.

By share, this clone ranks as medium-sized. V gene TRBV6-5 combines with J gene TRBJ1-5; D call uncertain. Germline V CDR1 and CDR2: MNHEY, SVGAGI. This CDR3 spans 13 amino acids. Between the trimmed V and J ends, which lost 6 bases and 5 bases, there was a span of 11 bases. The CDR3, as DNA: TGTGCCAGCAGCCCCAGTCAGGATCAGCCCCAGCATTTT. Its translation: CASSPSQDQPQHF.

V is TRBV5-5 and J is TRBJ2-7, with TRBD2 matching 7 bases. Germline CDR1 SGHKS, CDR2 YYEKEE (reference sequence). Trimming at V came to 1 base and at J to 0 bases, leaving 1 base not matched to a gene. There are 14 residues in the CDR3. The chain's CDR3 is CASSLSGASYEQYF. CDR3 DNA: TGTGCCAGCAGCTTGAGCGGGGCCTCCTACGAGCAGTACTTC.

This CDR3 is CAISEYGTSTNEKLFF. CDR3 sequence (DNA): TGTGCCATCAGTGAGTACGGTACATCAACTAATGAAAAACTGTTTTTT. V is TRBV10-3 and J is TRBJ1-4, with D hard to call. V lost 1 base and J lost 0, with 9 bases in between. Germline V lookup: CDR1 ENHRY, CDR2 SYGVKD. The CDR3 is made up of 16 amino acids.

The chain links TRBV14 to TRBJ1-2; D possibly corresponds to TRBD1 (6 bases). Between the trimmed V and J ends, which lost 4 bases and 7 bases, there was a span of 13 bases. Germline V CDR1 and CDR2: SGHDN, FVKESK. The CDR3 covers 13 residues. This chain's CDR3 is CASSPGGGTGYTF. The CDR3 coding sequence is TGTGCCAGCAGCCCCGGGGGGGGCACTGGCTACACCTTC.

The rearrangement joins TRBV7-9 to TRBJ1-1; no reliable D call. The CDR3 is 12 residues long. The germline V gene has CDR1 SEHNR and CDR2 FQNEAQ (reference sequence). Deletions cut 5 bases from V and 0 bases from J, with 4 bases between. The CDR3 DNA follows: TGTGCCAGCAGCCTCATGAACACTGAAGCTTTCTTT. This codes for CASSLMNTEAFF.

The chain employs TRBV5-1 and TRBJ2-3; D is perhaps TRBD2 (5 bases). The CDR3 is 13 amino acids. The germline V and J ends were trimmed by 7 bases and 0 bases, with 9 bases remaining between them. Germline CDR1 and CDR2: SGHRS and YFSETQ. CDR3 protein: CASLASSTDTQYF. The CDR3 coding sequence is TGCGCCAGCTTAGCGTCTAGCACAGATACGCAGTATTTT. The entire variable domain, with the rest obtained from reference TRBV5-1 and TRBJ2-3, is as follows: KAGVTQTPRYLIKTRGQQVTLSCSPISGHRSVSWYQQTPGQGLQFLFEYFSETQRNKGNFPGRFSGRQFSNSRSEMNVSTLELGDSALYLCASLASSTDTQYFGPGTRLTVL.

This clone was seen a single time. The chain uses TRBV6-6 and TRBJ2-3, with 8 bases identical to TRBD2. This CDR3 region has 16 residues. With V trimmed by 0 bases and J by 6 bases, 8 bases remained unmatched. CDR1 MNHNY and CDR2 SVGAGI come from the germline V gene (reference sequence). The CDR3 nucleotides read TGTGCCAGCAGTTACTCGGGAGCGGGGGACGGGGATACGCAGTATTTT. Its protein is CASSYSGAGDGDTQYF.

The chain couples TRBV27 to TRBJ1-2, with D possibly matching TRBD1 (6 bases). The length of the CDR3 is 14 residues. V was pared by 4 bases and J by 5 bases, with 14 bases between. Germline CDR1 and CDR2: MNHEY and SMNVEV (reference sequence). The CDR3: CASSSGTRGYGYTF. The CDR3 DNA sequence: TGTGCCAGCAGTTCCGGAACGAGGGGGTATGGCTACACCTTC.

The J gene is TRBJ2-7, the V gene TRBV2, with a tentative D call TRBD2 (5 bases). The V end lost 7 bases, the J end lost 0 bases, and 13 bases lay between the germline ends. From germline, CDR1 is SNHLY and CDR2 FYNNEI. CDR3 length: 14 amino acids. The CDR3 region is CASNVRRASYEQYF. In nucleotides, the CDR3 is TGTGCCAGCAACGTGAGGCGGGCCTCCTACGAGCAGTACTTC.

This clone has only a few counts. This CDR3 reads CASSQRTSGTDTQYF. The CDR3 nucleotides read TGTGCCAGCTCTCAAAGGACTAGCGGCACAGATACGCAGTATTTT. The chain couples TRBV18 to TRBJ2-3; the match to TRBD2 covers 9 bases. Germline loops: CDR1 KGHSH, CDR2 LQKENI. V trimming: 6 bases; J trimming: 1 base; junction bases outside the gene matches: 5. The CDR3 has 15 amino acids.

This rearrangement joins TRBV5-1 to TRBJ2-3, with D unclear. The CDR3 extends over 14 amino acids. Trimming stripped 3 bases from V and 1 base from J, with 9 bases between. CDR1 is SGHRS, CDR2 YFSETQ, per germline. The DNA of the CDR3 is TGCGCCAGCAGCTGGACGAGCCGCACAGATACGCAGTATTTT. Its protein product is CASSWTSRTDTQYF.

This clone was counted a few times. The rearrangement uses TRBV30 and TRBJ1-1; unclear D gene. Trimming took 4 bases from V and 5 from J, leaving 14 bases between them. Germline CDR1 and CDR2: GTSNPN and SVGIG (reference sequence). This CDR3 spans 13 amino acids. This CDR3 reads CAWNLAGDTEAFF. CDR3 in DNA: TGTGCCTGGAACCTCGCGGGTGATACTGAAGCTTTCTTT. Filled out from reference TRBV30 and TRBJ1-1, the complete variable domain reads SQTIHQWPATLVQPVGSPLSLECTVEGTSNPNLYWYRQAAGRGLQLLFYSVGIGQISSEVPQNLSASRPQDRQFILSSKKLLLSDSGFYLCAWNLAGDTEAFFGQGTRLTVV.

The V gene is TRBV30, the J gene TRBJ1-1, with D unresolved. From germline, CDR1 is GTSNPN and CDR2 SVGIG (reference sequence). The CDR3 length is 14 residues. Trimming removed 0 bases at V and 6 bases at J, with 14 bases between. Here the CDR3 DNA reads TGTGCCTGGAGTGTAGGTGGTCCGGTCGCTGAAGCTTTCTTT. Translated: CAWSVGGPVAEAFF.

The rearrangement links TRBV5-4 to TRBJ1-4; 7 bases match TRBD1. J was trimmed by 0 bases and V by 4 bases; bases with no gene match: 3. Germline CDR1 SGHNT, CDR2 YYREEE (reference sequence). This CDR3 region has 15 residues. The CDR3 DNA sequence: TGTGCCAGCAGCCGGGACAGTTCAACTAATGAAAAACTGTTTTTT. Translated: CASSRDSSTNEKLFF.

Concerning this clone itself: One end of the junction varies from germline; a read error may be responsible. The CDR3 DNA reads TGTGCTAGCAGCCCGAACCAAGAGACCCAGTACTTC. Its protein product is CASSPNQETQYF. The chain employs TRBV7-7 and TRBJ2-5; D gene unclear. The CDR3 spans 12 residues. The germline CDR1 and CDR2 sequences are SSHAT and FNYEAQ (reference sequence).

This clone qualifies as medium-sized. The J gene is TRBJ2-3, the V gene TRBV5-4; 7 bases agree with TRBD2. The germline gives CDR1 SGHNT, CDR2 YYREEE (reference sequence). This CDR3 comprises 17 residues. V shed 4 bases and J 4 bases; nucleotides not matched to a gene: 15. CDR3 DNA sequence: TGTGCCAGCAGCCCGGGGCAGACTAGCAGGGCCGCAGATACGCAGTATTTT. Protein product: CASSPGQTSRAADTQYF. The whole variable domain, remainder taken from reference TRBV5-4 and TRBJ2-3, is ETGVTQSPTHLIKTRGQQVTLRCSSQSGHNTVSWYQQALGQGPQFIFQYYREEENGRGNFPPRFSGLQFPNYSSELNVNALELDDSALYLCASSPGQTSRAADTQYFGPGTRLTVL.

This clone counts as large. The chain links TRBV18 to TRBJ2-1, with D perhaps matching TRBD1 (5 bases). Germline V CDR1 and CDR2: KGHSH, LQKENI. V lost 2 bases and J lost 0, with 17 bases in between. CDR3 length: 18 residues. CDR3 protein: CASSPASSRQTSYNEQFF. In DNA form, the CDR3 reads TGTGCCAGCTCACCAGCTTCCTCTCGACAGACCTCCTACAATGAGCAGTTCTTC. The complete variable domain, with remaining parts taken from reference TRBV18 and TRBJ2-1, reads NAGVMQNPRHLVRRRGQEARLRCSPMKGHSHVYWYRQLPEEGLKFMVYLQKENIIDESGMPKERFSAEFPKEGPSILRIQQVVRGDSAAYFCASSPASSRQTSYNEQFFGPGTRLTVL.

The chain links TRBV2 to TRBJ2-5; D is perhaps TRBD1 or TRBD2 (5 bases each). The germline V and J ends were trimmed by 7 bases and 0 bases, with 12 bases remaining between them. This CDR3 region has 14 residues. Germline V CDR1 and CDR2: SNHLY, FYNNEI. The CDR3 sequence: CASKRGPDQETQYF. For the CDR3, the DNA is TGTGCCAGCAAGAGGGGCCCAGACCAAGAGACCCAGTACTTC.